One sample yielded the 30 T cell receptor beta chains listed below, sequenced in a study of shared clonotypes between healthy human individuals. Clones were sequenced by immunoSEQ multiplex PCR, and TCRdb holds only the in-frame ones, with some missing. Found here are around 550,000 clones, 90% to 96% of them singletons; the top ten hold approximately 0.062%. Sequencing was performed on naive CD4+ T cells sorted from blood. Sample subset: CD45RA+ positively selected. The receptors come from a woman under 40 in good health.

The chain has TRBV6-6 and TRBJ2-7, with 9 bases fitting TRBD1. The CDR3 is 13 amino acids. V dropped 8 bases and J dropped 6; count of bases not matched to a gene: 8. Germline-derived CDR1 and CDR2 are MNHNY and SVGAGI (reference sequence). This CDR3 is CASGPGQGSEQYF. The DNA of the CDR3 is TGTGCCAGCGGCCCGGGACAGGGATCCGAGCAGTACTTC.

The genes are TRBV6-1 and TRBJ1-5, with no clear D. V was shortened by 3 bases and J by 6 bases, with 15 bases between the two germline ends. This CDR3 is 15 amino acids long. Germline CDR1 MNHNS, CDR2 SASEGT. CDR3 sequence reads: CASSEDPGRGQPQHF. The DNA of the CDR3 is TGTGCCAGCAGTGAGGACCCCGGACGCGGTCAGCCCCAGCATTTT.

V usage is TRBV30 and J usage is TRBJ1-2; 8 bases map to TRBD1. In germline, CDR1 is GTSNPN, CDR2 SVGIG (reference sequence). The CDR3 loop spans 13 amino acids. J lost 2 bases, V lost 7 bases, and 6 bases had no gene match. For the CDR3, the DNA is TGTGCCTTTAGGGACAGGCACAACTATGGCTACACCTTC. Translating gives CAFRDRHNYGYTF.

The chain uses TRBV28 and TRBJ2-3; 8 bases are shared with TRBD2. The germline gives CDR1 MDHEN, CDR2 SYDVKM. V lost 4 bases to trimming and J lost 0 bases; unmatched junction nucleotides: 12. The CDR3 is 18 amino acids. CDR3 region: CASSSGVSGSTSTDTQYF. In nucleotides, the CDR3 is TGTGCCAGCAGTTCGGGAGTAAGCGGGAGCACGAGCACAGATACGCAGTATTTT.

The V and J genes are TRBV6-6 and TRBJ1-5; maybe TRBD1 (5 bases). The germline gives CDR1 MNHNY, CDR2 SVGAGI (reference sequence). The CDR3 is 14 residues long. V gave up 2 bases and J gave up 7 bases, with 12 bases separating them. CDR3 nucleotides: TGTGCCAGCAGTTACGGGCAGGGCCGGCAGCCCCAGCATTTT. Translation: CASSYGQGRQPQHF.

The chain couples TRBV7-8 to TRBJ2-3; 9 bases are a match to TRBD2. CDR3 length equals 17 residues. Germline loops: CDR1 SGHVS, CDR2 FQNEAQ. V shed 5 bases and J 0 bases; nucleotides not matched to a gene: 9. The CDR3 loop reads CASSPLKTSGSTDTQYF. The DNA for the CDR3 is TGTGCCAGCAGCCCGCTAAAGACTAGCGGTAGCACAGATACGCAGTATTTT.

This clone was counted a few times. CDR3 residues: CAIRNGGDDQPQHF. For the CDR3, the DNA is TGTGCCATCAGGAATGGAGGGGATGATCAGCCCCAGCATTTT. The chain couples TRBV10-3 to TRBJ1-5; tentative D call: TRBD1 (5 bases). The V and J ends lost 6 bases and 5 bases respectively, with 14 bases between them. This CDR3 is built from 14 residues. CDR1 is ENHRY, CDR2 SYGVKD, per germline.

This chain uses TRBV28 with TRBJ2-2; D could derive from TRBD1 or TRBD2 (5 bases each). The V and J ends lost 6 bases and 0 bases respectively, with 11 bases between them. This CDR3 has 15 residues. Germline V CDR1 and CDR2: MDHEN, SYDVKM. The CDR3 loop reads CASRTGTANTGELFF. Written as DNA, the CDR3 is TGTGCCAGCAGAACCGGGACGGCGAACACCGGGGAGCTGTTTTTT. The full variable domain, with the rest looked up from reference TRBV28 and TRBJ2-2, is DVKVTQSSRYLVKRTGEKVFLECVQDMDHENMFWYRQDPGLGLRLIYFSYDVKMKEKGDIPEGYSVSREKKERFSLILESASTNQTSMYLCASRTGTANTGELFFGEGSRLTVL.

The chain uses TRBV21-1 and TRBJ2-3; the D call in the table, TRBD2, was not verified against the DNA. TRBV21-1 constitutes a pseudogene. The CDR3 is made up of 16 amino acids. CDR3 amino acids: CASSDPGNSGTDTQYF. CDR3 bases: TGTGCCAGCAGCGACCCGGGTAACTCGGGCACAGATACGCAGTATTTT.

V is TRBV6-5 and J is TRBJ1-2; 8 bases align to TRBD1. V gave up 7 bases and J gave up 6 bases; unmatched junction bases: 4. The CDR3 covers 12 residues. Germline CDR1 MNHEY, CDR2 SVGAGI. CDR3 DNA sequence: TGTGCCAGCACTCGACAGGGGCATGGCTACACCTTC. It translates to CASTRQGHGYTF.

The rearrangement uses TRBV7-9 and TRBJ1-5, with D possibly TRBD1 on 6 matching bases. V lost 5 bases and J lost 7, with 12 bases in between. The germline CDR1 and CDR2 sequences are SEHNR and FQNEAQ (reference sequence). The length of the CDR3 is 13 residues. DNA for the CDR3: TGTGCCAGCAGCCAGGGGTCGGGGCAGCCCCAGCATTTT. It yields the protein CASSQGSGQPQHF.

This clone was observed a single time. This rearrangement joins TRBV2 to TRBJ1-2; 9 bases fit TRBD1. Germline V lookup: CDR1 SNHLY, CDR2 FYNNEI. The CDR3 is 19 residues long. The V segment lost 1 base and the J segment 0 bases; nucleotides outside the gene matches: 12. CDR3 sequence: CASSEEGGQGQKANYGYTF. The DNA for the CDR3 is TGTGCCAGCAGTGAAGAAGGGGGACAGGGCCAGAAAGCTAACTATGGCTACACCTTC.

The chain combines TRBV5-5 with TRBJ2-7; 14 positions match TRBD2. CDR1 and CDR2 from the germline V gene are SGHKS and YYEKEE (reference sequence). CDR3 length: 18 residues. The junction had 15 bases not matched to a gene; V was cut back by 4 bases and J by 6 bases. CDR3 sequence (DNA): TGTGCCAGCAGCGACCGCGGGGTAGGGGGACTAGCGGGAGCCGAGCAGTACTTC. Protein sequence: CASSDRGVGGLAGAEQYF. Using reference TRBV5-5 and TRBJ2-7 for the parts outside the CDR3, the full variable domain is DAGVTQSPTHLIKTRGQQVTLRCSPISGHKSVSWYQQVLGQGPQFIFQYYEKEERGRGNFPDRFSARQFPNYSSELNVNALLLGDSALYLCASSDRGVGGLAGAEQYFGPGTRLTVT.

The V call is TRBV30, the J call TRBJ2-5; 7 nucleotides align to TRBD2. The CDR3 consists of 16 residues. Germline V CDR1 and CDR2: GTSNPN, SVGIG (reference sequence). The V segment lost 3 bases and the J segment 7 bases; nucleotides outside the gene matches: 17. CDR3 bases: TGTGCCTGGAGGACGCCAAGCGGGATCGGGTCCGGGACCCAGTACTTC. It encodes CAWRTPSGIGSGTQYF.

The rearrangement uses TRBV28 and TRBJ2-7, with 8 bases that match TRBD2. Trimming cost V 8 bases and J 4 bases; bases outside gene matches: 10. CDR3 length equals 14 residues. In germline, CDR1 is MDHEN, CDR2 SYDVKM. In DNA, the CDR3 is TGTGCCAGCGGGCCGGGGGGGCCCATATACGAGCAGTACTTC. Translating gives CASGPGGPIYEQYF.

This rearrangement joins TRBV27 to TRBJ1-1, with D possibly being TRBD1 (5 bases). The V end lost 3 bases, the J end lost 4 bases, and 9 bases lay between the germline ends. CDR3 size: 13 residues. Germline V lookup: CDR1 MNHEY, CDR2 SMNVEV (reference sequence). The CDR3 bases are TGTGCCAGCAGTTTTATAGGGGTCACTGAAGCTTTCTTT. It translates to CASSFIGVTEAFF.

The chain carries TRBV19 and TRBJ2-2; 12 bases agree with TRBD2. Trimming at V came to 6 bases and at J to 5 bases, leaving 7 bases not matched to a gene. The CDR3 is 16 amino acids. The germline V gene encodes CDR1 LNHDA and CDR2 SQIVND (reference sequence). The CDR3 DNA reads TGTGCCAGTAGGCAGACTAGCGGGAGTAATACCGGGGAGCTGTTTTTT. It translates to CASRQTSGSNTGELFF. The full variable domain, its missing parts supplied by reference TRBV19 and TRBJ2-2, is DGGITQSPKYLFRKEGQNVTLSCEQNLNHDAMYWYRQDPGQGLRLIYYSQIVNDFQKGDIAEGYSVSREKKESFPLTVTSAQKNPTAFYLCASRQTSGSNTGELFFGEGSRLTVL.

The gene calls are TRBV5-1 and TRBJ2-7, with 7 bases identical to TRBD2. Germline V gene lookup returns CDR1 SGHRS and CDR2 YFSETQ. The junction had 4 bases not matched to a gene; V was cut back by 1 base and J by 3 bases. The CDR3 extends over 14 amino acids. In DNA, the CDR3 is TGCGCCAGCAGCTTGCGCGGGAGTCGCTACGAGCAGTACTTC. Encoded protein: CASSLRGSRYEQYF.

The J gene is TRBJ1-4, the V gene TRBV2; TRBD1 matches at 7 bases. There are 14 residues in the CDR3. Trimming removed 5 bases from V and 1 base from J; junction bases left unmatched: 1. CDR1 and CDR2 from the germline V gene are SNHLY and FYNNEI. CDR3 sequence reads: CASSYRGTNEKLFF. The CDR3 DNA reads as TGTGCCAGCAGTTACAGGGGAACTAATGAAAAACTGTTTTTT.

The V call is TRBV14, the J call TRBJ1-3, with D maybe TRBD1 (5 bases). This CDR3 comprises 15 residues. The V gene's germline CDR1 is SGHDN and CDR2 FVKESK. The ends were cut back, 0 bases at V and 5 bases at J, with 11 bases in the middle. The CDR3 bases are TGTGCCAGCAGCCAAGAGGGGCAGGGAAGAAACACCATATATTTT. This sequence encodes CASSQEGQGRNTIYF.

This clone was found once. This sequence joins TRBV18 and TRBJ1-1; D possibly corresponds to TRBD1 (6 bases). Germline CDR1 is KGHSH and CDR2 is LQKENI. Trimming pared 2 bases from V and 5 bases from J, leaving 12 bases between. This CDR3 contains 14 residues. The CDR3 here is CASSPGGPETEAFF. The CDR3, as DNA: TGTGCCAGCTCACCAGGGGGCCCTGAGACTGAAGCTTTCTTT.

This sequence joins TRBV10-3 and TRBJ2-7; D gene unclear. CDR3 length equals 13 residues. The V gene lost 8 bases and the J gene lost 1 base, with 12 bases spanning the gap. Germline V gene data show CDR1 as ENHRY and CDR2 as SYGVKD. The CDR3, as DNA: TGTGCCATCGGACCTCAGAGTTCCTACGAGCAGTACTTC. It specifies CAIGPQSSYEQYF.

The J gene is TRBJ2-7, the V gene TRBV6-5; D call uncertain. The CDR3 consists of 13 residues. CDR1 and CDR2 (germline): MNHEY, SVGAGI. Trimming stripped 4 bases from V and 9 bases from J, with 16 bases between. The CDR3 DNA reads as TGTGCCAGCAGTTTCCACTCCAAGTCGGGGCAGTACTTC. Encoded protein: CASSFHSKSGQYF.

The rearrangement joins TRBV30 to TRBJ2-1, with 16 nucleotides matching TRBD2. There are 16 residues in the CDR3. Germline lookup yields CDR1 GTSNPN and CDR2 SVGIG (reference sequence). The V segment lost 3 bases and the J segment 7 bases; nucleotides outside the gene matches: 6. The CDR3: CAWRGLAGGQGNEQFF. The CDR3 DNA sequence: TGTGCCTGGAGGGGACTAGCGGGAGGGCAGGGGAATGAGCAGTTCTTC.

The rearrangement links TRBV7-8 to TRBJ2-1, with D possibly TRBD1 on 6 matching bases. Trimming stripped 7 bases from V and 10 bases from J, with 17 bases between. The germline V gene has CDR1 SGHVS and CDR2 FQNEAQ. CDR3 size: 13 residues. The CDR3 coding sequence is TGTGCCAGCACCGAGAAGGGGGTTGGGGAGCAGTTCTTC. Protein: CASTEKGVGEQFF.

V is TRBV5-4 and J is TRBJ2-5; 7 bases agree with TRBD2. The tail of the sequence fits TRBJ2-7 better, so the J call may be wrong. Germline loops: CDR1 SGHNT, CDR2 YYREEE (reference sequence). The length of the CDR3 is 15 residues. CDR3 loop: CASSLVGAGVYEQYF. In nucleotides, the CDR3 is TGTGCCAGCAGCTTGGTAGGGGCGGGAGTGTACGAGCAGTACTTC.

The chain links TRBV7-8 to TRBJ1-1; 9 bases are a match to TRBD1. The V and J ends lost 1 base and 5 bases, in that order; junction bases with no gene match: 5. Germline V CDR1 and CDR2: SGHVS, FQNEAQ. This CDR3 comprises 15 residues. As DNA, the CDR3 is TGTGCCAGCAGCTTAGTACGGACAGGGGTGACTGAAGCTTTCTTT. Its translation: CASSLVRTGVTEAFF.

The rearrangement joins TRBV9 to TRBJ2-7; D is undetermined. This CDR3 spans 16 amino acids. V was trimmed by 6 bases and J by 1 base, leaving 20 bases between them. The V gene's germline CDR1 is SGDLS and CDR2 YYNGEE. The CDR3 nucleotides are TGTGCCAGCAACGTGAGCGCGATAGTAGGGTCCTACGAGCAGTACTTC. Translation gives CASNVSAIVGSYEQYF.

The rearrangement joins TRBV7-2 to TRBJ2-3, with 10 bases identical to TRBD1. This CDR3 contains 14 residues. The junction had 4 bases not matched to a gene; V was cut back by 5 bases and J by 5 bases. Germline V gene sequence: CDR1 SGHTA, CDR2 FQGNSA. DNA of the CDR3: TGTGCCAGCAGCCCTGGACAGGGGGGAGATACGCAGTATTTT. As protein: CASSPGQGGDTQYF.

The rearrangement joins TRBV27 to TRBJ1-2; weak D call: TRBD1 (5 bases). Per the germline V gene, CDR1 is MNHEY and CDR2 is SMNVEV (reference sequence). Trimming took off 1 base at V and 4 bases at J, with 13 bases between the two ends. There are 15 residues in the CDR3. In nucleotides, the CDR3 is TGTGCCAGCAGTTTATTGGGGGAAATAGGCTATGGCTACACCTTC. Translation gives CASSLLGEIGYGYTF.